Listed below are T cell receptor beta chains from one sample, sequenced in a study of CXCR3-negative and CXCR3-positive naive CD8 T cells. TCRdb reprocessed the 5' RACE reads and stores each CDR3 protein as one record, lacking DNA. The sample's table shows about 140,000 distinct CDR3 sequences. Sequencing was done on a sample of naive CXCR3+ CD8+ T cells from blood. These receptors were taken from a human donor in good health. Some clones in this sample may be carry-over from other donors' samples. Both conserved end residues are part of each CDR3.

TRBJ2-7 TRBV29-1 CSVEPGLGPGGQYF
TRBJ1-2 TRBV7-8 CASSPRDGSNYGYTF
TRBJ2-1 TRBV29-1 CSVVAFNVQFF
TRBJ2-1 TRBV5-5 CASSLVETVGGREQFF
TRBJ2-7 TRBV7-9 CATSGKSSYEQYF
TRBJ1-2 TRBV6-5 CASSYSGLGGYGYTF
TRBJ2-1 TRBV20-1 CSAFPSSGISEQFF
TRBJ2-7 TRBV12-3/TRBV12-4 CASSPPGGRKQYF
TRBJ2-1 TRBV4-1 CASSPSEYSYNEQFF
TRBJ2-5 TRBV19 CASSIGGGQETQYF
TRBJ2-7 TRBV12-3/TRBV12-4 CASSANYEQYF
TRBJ2-7 TRBV7-6 CASSPGAGTTSYERYF
TRBJ2-7 TRBV7-9 CASSPRGDGYEQYF
TRBJ2-5 TRBV11-2 CASSLYIQETQYF
TRBJ1-1 TRBV15 CATSSHSGRDPEAFF
TRBJ1-1 TRBV20-1 CSARDRVGTGFFSSEAFF
TRBJ2-3 TRBV29-1 CSVEGVASGRTDTQYF
TRBJ2-1 TRBV20-1 CSARQGVSYNEQFF
TRBJ2-7 TRBV4-1 CASSQDPEQGDYEQYF
TRBJ2-3 TRBV7-2 CASSLLGVTDTQYF
TRBJ1-2 TRBV7-9 CASSTGMAYGYTF
TRBJ1-5 TRBV6-2/TRBV6-3 CASSYGTENQPQHF
TRBJ1-1 TRBV12-3/TRBV12-4 CASRNQDRVGPTEAFF
TRBJ2-2 TRBV28 CASSHRGRTGELFF
TRBJ1-1 TRBV20-1 CSARDTGGDWNTEAFF
TRBJ2-1 TRBV12-3/TRBV12-4 CASSLTSGDYNEQFF
TRBJ2-4 TRBV5-1 CASSLGHIAGERYF
TRBJ1-1 TRBV29-1 CSVWGLDGGTEAFF
TRBJ2-7 TRBV20-1 CSARGGFYEQYF
TRBJ2-7 TRBV27 CASRASGLRLEQYF
TRBJ2-1 TRBV5-1 CASSLGLGFYNEQFF
TRBJ2-7 TRBV13 CASSLDLGFEQYF
TRBJ2-3 TRBV28 CASSLTLAGTSTDTQYF
TRBJ1-1 TRBV29-1 CSVSTENTEAFF
TRBJ2-1 TRBV6-6 CASGTSGTYNEQFF
TRBJ2-7 TRBV4-3 CASSQDLGYRGEQYF
TRBJ1-2 TRBV7-9 CASSVDTTDTF
TRBJ2-1 TRBV27 CASSFGAGVSNEQFF
TRBJ2-7 TRBV4-1 CASSQTSGEQYF
TRBJ2-7 TRBV20-1 CSAEWRVRRYEQYF
TRBJ2-7 TRBV20-1 CSANPGTSGLYEQYF
TRBJ2-7 TRBV28 CASSLYSSGRDEQYF
TRBJ2-3 TRBV29-1 CSVGGAQGLTSTDTQYF
TRBJ2-3 TRBV7-9 CASSSGLADTDTQYF
TRBJ2-7 TRBV5-1 CASSLEELPYEQYF
TRBJ2-3 TRBV9 CASSDRLADDTDTQYF
TRBJ2-3 TRBV9 CASSVSWRASTDTQYF
TRBJ2-3 TRBV12-3/TRBV12-4 CASNTRREGDQDTQYF
TRBJ2-7 TRBV20-1 CSASTSPDDQYF
TRBJ2-5 TRBV6-2/TRBV6-3 CASISRDTGETQYF
TRBJ2-1 TRBV12-3/TRBV12-4 CASTPGGLSEQFF